Presented here are 18 T cell receptor beta chains from one specimen sequenced in a study of T cell changes during pregnancy in multiple sclerosis. Data came from immunoSEQ multiplex PCR; TCRdb stores just in-frame clones and leaves some out. This table holds 60,000 or so clones, 80% to 90% found once. The sample in question was peripheral blood, obtained in the first trimester of pregnancy. The source of these receptors is a female donor with multiple sclerosis, enrolled in a pregnancy study.

The table lists this clone with a count of one. This chain links TRBV27 with TRBJ2-7; 7 nucleotides agree with TRBD1. V was clipped by 5 bases and J by 3 bases; unmatched bases: 7. CDR3 size: 14 residues. Germline V gene data show CDR1 as MNHEY and CDR2 as SMNVEV (reference sequence). The CDR3 spells CASSPGQSLYEQYF. The CDR3 DNA is TGTGCCAGCAGTCCGGGACAGTCCCTCTACGAGCAGTACTTC.

This clone has only a few counts. The gene calls are TRBV12-5 and TRBJ2-3, with 10 positions matching TRBD1. V was clipped by 1 base and J by 4 bases; unmatched bases: 5. The CDR3 spans 16 residues. Germline CDR1 and CDR2: LGHNT and FRNRAP. CDR3 in amino acids: CASGLAGTGDADTQYF. In DNA, the CDR3 is TGTGCTAGTGGTTTGGCCGGGACAGGGGACGCAGATACGCAGTATTTT.

For the CDR3, the DNA is TGCGCCAGCAGCGCCGCCGGACAGGGGCAAGATACGCAGTATTTT. Translation: CASSAAGQGQDTQYF. V and J are TRBV5-1 and TRBJ2-3, with TRBD1 matching 9 bases. Germline V gives CDR1 SGHRS, CDR2 YFSETQ. The CDR3 contains 15 residues. V shed 4 bases and J 5 bases; nucleotides not matched to a gene: 8.

The gene calls are TRBV30 and TRBJ1-6; D unresolved. The ends were cut back, 0 bases at V and 9 bases at J, with 21 bases in the middle. There are 17 residues in the CDR3. Germline values: CDR1 GTSNPN, CDR2 SVGIG (reference sequence). CDR3 region: CAWSVRELGTGISPLHF. The CDR3 region has the DNA TGTGCCTGGAGTGTACGAGAGCTAGGTACCGGTATTTCACCCCTCCACTTT.

The chain links TRBV2 to TRBJ1-1, with D possibly matching TRBD1 (5 bases). CDR1 SNHLY and CDR2 FYNNEI come from the germline V gene. The V end lost 1 base, the J end lost 5 bases, and 17 bases lay between the germline ends. The CDR3 has 16 amino acids. The chain's CDR3 is CASSEGRGPLGTEAFF. The CDR3 region has the DNA TGTGCCAGCAGTGAAGGGCGGGGCCCCTTGGGTACTGAAGCTTTCTTT.

The chain is built from TRBV11-1 and TRBJ1-2; 10 bases agree with TRBD1. Trimming cost V 9 bases and J 6 bases; bases outside gene matches: 7. The germline V gene encodes CDR1 SGHAT and CDR2 FQDESV (reference sequence). The CDR3 covers 13 residues. The CDR3 DNA follows: TGTGCCAGTTCAGACGGGACAGGGGATGGCTACACCTTC. Translating it yields CASSDGTGDGYTF.

The chain links TRBV5-6 to TRBJ2-1; maybe TRBD2 (6 bases). Deletions cut 5 bases from V and 8 bases from J, with 14 bases between. The CDR3 has 13 amino acids. In germline, CDR1 is SGHDT, CDR2 YYEEEE. The CDR3: CASSTGPGDEQFF. The CDR3, as DNA: TGTGCCAGCAGTACCGGACCGGGGGATGAGCAGTTCTTC.

The rearrangement links TRBV27 to TRBJ2-5, with TRBD2 as a possible D gene (5 bases). This CDR3 has 12 amino acids. Trimming cost V 11 bases and J 1 base, with 11 bases left between them. Germline V gives CDR1 MNHEY, CDR2 SMNVEV (reference sequence). CDR3 nucleotides: TGTGCCGGAGGCAGGAGCCAAGAGACCCAGTACTTC. Amino acids: CAGGRSQETQYF.

A single count supports this clone. J is TRBJ1-4 and V is TRBV6-5, with 7 bases matching TRBD1. The germline V gene has CDR1 MNHEY and CDR2 SVGAGI. The junction had 12 bases not matched to a gene; V was cut back by 5 bases and J by 12 bases. This CDR3 is built from 14 residues. CDR3 nucleotide sequence: TGTGCCAGCAGTCGCCCCACGGACAGGCCCCAACTGTTTTTT. It yields the protein CASSRPTDRPQLFF.

The chain joins TRBV5-1 to TRBJ2-3; 10 bases line up with TRBD2. This CDR3 contains 16 residues. V shed 3 bases and J 6 bases; nucleotides not matched to a gene: 10. Germline V gene data show CDR1 as SGHRS and CDR2 as YFSETQ. The CDR3 DNA follows: TGCGCCAGCAGCTGGCCGGGACTAGCGATGGGGGATACGCAGTATTTT. Its protein product is CASSWPGLAMGDTQYF.

The chain links TRBV2 to TRBJ2-7; 10 nucleotides line up with TRBD1. Germline V CDR1 and CDR2: SNHLY, FYNNEI. CDR3 length: 12 residues. The trim removed 9 bases at V and 5 bases at J, leaving 4 bases unmatched. CDR3 protein: CARRQGADEQYF. Here the CDR3 DNA reads TGTGCCAGAAGACAGGGGGCCGACGAGCAGTACTTC.

The chain employs TRBV30 and TRBJ1-6; D is ambiguous. CDR1 and CDR2 from the germline V gene are GTSNPN and SVGIG (reference sequence). Trimming pared 3 bases from V and 17 bases from J, leaving 14 bases between. The CDR3 contains 11 residues. The CDR3 loop reads CAWSPGPSVHF. DNA for the CDR3: TGTGCCTGGAGCCCGGGTCCCTCAGTCCACTTT.

The rearrangement links TRBV7-3 to TRBJ1-2; perhaps TRBD1 as D (6 bases). CDR3 length: 16 residues. Germline V gene data show CDR1 as SGHTA and CDR2 as FQGTGA. Trimming cost V 2 bases and J 2 bases, with 15 bases left between them. The CDR3 DNA reads TGTGCCAGCAGCTTAGGGACGTCGAGGGGGAACTATGGCTACACCTTC. Residues: CASSLGTSRGNYGYTF.

The rearrangement joins TRBV19 to TRBJ2-2; TRBD1 aligns across 7 bases. Germline trimming cut 7 bases from V and 4 bases from J; bases unmatched to any gene: 9. This CDR3 is built from 15 residues. Germline CDR1 reads LNHDA; CDR2 reads SQIVND (reference sequence). The DNA of the CDR3 is TGTGCCAGTAAAGGGGGCCCTAACTTCACCGGGGAGCTGTTTTTT. Protein product: CASKGGPNFTGELFF.

V usage is TRBV9 and J usage is TRBJ2-1; D perhaps matches TRBD1 (5 bases). CDR1 is SGDLS, CDR2 YYNGEE, per germline. The CDR3 consists of 19 residues. The V end was cut by 6 bases, the J end by 0 bases, with 25 bases between. The CDR3 loop reads CASTFGTGSWDGSYNEQFF. CDR3 DNA sequence: TGTGCCAGCACCTTCGGAACAGGATCTTGGGATGGCTCCTACAATGAGCAGTTCTTC.

In the case of this clone: Other DNA sequences in the sample encode the same CDR3. The chain has TRBV19 and TRBJ2-1, with 14 bases lining up with TRBD2. The CDR3 runs 18 residues. Germline CDR1 LNHDA, CDR2 SQIVND (reference sequence). Trimming removed 5 bases from V and 1 base from J; junction bases left unmatched: 7. The CDR3 DNA reads as TGTGCCAGTAGTCCCGGACTAGCGGGGGGATCATCCTACAATGAGCAGTTCTTC. This encodes CASSPGLAGGSSYNEQFF.

CDR3 DNA: TGCGCCAGCAGCTTGGAGTTTGGACAGGCCCTCTACGAGCAGTACTTC. This sequence encodes CASSLEFGQALYEQYF. The rearrangement uses TRBV5-1 and TRBJ2-7; TRBD1 aligns across 7 bases. V dropped 0 bases and J dropped 3; count of bases not matched to a gene: 9. CDR3 size: 16 residues. Germline values: CDR1 SGHRS, CDR2 YFSETQ.

A single count supports this clone. The rearrangement links TRBV21-1 to TRBJ2-7; the table's D call TRBD1 went unverified against the DNA. TRBV21-1 is a recognized pseudogene. The CDR3 is 14 amino acids. CDR3 bases: TGTGCCAGCCCCGGTAACAGGGACACCTACGAGCAGTACTTC. It is translated as CASPGNRDTYEQYF.